This T cell receptor (beta chain) originates from a study of neurological immune-mediated disorders. Time point of the sample: technical triplicate 2. The germline gives CDR1 SGHRS, CDR2 YFSETQ. The V end lost 4 bases, the J end lost 2 bases, and 13 bases lay between the germline ends. CDR3 length equals 14 residues. Synthesis of cDNA was carried out by template-switch 5'RACE. The reaction used 10-nucleotide random UMIs. In TCRdb, the 5' RACE reads were re-called with MiXCR into one record per CDR3 protein. The table has under 35,000 distinct CDR3 sequences, about an eighth seen once. This clonotype was detected many times.

Sequenced: CD4+ T cells from blood. This TCR came from a female donor with HTLV-1-associated myelopathy (HAM/TSP). V usage is TRBV5-1 and J usage is TRBJ2-7; weak D call: TRBD1 (6 bases). CDR3 loop: CASSLRTETYEQYF. The CDR3 nucleotides are TGCGCCAGCAGCCTTCGGACAGAGACCTACGAGCAGTACTTC.